One sample yielded the 4 T cell receptor beta chains listed below, sequenced in a study of post-analysis software for immune sequencing data. TCR beta cDNA libraries had unique molecular identifiers. TCRdb reanalysed the PCR reads using MiXCR and keeps one entry per CDR3 protein. The sample yields about 800,000 distinct CDR3 sequences, approximately 30% seen once. Study conclusions and caveats: The five TRBV segments detected at higher frequency in patients than in controls included TRBV5-6, TRBV5-1 and TRBV20-1.

The antigens of these receptors remain unknown. Sequenced material: blood. These receptor sequences come from a girl aged 10-17 years with multiple sclerosis.

This chain links TRBV20-1 with TRBJ1-4; D not resolved. V was trimmed by 3 bases and J by 1 base, leaving 3 bases between them. CDR1 is DFQATT and CDR2 is SNEGSKA in the germline V gene (reference sequence). The CDR3 runs to 12 residues. CDR3: CSARKTNEKLFF. For the CDR3, the DNA is TGCAGTGCTAGGAAAACTAATGAAAAACTGTTTTTT.

This clonotype was seen more than once but under ten times. This sequence joins TRBV7-9 and TRBJ2-7, with D possibly TRBD1 on 5 matching bases. The CDR3 extends over 15 amino acids. The V gene's germline CDR1 is SEHNR and CDR2 FQNEAQ (reference sequence). Trimming shortened V by 4 bases and J by 3 bases, and 16 bases separated the two germline ends. CDR3 DNA sequence: TGTGCCAGCAGCTCTGGATGGGGCAGGGACTACGAGCAGTACTTC. Translating it yields CASSSGWGRDYEQYF.

The chain is built from TRBV27 and TRBJ2-5; TRBD2 aligns across 14 bases. The DNA end lines up better with TRBJ2-7; the J call may be wrong. Germline V gene data show CDR1 as MNHEY and CDR2 as SMNVEV (reference sequence). The CDR3 loop spans 15 amino acids. In nucleotides, the CDR3 is TGTGCCAGCAGTCAGAGGACTAGCGGGAGGCGCGAGCAGTACTTC. It codes for CASSQRTSGRREQYF.

This clonotype was seen a few times. One junction end does not reproduce the germline sequence, and a read error may be involved. V gene TRBV29-1 combines with J gene TRBJ2-3, with 11 nucleotides matching TRBD2. Germline CDR1 is SQVTM and CDR2 is ANQGSEA. This CDR3 region has 17 residues. CDR3 residues: CSVEGTSGPAGTGTQYF. CDR3 sequence (DNA): TGCAGCGTTGAAGGGACTAGCGGGCCCGCGGGCACAGGTACGCAGTATTTT.